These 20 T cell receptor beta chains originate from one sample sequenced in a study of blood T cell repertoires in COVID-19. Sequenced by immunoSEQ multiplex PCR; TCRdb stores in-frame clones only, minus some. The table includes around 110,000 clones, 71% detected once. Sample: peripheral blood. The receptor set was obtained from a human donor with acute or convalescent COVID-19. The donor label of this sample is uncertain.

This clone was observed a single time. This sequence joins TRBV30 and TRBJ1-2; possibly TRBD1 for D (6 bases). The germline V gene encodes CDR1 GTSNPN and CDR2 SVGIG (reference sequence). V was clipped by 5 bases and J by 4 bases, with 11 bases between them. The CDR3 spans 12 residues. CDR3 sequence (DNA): TGTGCCTGGCTGGAGACAGGCTATGGCTACACCTTC. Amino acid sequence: CAWLETGYGYTF.

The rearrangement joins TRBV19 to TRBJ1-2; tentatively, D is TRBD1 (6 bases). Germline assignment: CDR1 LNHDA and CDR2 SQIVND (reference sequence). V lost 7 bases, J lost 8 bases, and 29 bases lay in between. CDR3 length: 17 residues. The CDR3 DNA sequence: TGTGCCAGTACCCCAACACCTGGGACACGTTCGAGTATGGGCTACACCTTC. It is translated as CASTPTPGTRSSMGYTF.

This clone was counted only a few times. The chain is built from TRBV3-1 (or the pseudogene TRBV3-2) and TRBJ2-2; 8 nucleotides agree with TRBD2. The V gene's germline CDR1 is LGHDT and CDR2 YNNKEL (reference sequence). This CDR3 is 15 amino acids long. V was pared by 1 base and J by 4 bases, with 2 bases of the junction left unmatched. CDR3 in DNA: TGTGCCAGCAGCCAAGGCGGGGGGCTCACCGGGGAGCTGTTTTTT. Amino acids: CASSQGGGLTGELFF.

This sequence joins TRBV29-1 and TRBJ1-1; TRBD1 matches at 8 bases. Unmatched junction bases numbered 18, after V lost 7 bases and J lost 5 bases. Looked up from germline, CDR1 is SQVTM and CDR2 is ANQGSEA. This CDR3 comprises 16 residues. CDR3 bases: TGCAGCGCCACCCCCGGTGGCAGGGGGCAGGGGACTGAAGCTTTCTTT. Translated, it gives CSATPGGRGQGTEAFF.

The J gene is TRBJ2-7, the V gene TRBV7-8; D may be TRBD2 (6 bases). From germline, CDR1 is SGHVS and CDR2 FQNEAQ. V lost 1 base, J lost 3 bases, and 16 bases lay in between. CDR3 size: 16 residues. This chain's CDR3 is CASSLVVRGNNYEQYF. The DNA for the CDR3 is TGTGCCAGCAGCTTAGTCGTTCGGGGGAACAACTACGAGCAGTACTTC.

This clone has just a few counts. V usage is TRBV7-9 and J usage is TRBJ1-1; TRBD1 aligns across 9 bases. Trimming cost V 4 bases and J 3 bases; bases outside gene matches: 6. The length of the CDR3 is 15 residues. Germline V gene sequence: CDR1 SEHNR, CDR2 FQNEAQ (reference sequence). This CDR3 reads CASSSWDRAYTEAFF. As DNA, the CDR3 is TGTGCCAGCAGCTCCTGGGACAGGGCTTACACTGAAGCTTTCTTT.

The CDR3 loop reads CASRPPGALETQYF. CDR3 coding DNA: TGTGCCAGCAGGCCCCCGGGAGCACTGGAGACCCAGTACTTC. This chain joins TRBV6-5 and TRBJ2-5; TRBD2 might be the D (6 bases). This CDR3 has 14 amino acids. Trimming stripped 6 bases from V and 5 bases from J, with 16 bases between. Looked up from germline, CDR1 is MNHEY and CDR2 is SVGAGI.

The CDR3 protein is CATSKEATNYGYTF. The CDR3 bases are TGTGCCACCTCTAAAGAGGCGACTAACTATGGCTACACCTTC. The gene calls are TRBV15 and TRBJ1-2; D is ambiguous. CDR3 length equals 14 residues. In germline, CDR1 is LNHNV, CDR2 YYDKDF (reference sequence). Trimming stripped 8 bases from V and 0 bases from J, with 13 bases between.

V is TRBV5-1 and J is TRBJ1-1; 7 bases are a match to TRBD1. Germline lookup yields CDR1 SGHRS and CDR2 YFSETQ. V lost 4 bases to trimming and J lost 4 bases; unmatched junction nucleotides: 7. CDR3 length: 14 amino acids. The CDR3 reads CASSTGQAGTEAFF. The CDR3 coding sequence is TGCGCCAGCAGCACAGGACAGGCGGGCACTGAAGCTTTCTTT.

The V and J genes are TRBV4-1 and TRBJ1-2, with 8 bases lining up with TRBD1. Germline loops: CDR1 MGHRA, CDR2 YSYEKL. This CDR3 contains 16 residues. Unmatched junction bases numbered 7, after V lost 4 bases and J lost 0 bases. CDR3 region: CASSPRGRETNYGYTF. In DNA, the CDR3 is TGCGCCAGCAGCCCCAGGGGGCGGGAAACTAACTATGGCTACACCTTC.

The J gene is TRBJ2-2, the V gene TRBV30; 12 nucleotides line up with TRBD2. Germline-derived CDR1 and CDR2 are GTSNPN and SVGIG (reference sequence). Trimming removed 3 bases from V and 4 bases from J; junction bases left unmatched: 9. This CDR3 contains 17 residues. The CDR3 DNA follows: TGTGCCTGGAGCCCTGCTAGCGGGGGGGCCGGCACCGGGGAGCTGTTTTTT. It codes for CAWSPASGGAGTGELFF.

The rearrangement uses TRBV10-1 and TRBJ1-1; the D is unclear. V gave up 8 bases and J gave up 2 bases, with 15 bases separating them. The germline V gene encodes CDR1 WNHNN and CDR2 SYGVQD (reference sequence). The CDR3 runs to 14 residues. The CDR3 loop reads CASFYGGTNTEAFF. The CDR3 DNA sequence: TGCGCCAGCTTCTACGGAGGAACCAACACTGAAGCTTTCTTT.

The CDR3 is CASNIRGQMAFF. In nucleotides, the CDR3 is TGTGCCAGCAATATCAGGGGGCAGATGGCTTTCTTT. The chain links TRBV7-3 to TRBJ1-1; TRBD1 agrees at 8 bases. The CDR3 contains 12 residues. Trimming took 7 bases from V and 11 from J; bases not matched to a gene: 9. Germline values: CDR1 SGHTA, CDR2 FQGTGA.

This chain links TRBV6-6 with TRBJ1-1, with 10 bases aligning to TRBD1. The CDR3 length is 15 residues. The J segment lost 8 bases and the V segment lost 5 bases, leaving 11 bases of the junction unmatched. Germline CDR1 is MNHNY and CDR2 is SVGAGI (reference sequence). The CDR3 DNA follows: TGTGCCAGCAGTCAGGGCGGGACAGGGGCCTTGGAAGCTTTCTTT. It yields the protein CASSQGGTGALEAFF.

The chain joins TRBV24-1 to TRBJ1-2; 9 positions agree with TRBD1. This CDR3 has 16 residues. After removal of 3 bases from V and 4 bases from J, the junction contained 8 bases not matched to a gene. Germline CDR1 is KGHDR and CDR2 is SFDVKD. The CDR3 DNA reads TGTGCCACCAGTGATCCGTCTGGACAGGGGAGCTATGGCTACACCTTC. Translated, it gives CATSDPSGQGSYGYTF.

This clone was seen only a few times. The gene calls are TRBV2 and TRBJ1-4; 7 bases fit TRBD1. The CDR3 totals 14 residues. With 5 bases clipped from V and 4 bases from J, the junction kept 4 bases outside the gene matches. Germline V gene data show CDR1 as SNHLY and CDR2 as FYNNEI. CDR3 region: CASSPTGNNEKLFF. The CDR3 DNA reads TGTGCCAGCAGTCCGACAGGGAATAATGAAAAACTGTTTTTT. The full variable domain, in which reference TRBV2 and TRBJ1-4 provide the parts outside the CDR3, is EPEVTQTPSHQVTQMGQEVILRCVPISNHLYFYWYRQILGQKVEFLVSFYNNEISEKSEIFDDQFSVERPDGSNFTLKIRSTKLEDSAMYFCASSPTGNNEKLFFGSGTQLSVL.

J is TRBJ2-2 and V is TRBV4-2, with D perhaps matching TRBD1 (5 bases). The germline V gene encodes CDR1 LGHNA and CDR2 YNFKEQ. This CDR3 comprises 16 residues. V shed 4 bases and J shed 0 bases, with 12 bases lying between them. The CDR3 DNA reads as TGTGCCAGCAGCCCGACAGACGTAGCGAACACCGGGGAGCTGTTTTTT. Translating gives CASSPTDVANTGELFF.

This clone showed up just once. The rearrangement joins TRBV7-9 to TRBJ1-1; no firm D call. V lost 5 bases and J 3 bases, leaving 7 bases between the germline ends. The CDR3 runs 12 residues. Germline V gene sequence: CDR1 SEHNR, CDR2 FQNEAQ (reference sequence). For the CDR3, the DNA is TGTGCCAGCAGCCTCTATCACACTGAAGCTTTCTTT. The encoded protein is CASSLYHTEAFF.

DNA of the CDR3: TGTGCCAGCAGCGACCCCCACCGGGGCTACAATGAGCAGTTCTTC. It yields the protein CASSDPHRGYNEQFF. The chain carries TRBV9 and TRBJ2-1, with D maybe TRBD2 (5 bases). This CDR3 has 15 amino acids. Between the trimmed V and J ends, which lost 3 bases and 3 bases, there was a span of 13 bases. CDR1 and CDR2 from the germline V gene are SGDLS and YYNGEE.

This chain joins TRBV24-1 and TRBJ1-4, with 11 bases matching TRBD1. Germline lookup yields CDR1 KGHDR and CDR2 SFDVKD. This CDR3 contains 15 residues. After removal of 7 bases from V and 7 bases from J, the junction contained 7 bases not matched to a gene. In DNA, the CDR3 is TGTGCCACCAGCGGAACCGGGACAGGGGGTGAAAAACTGTTTTTT. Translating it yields CATSGTGTGGEKLFF.